The 11 T cell receptor beta chains below all came from one sample that was sequenced in a study of T cells in localized non-small cell lung cancer (dated by TCRdb to 2018 to 2020). Receptor libraries were prepared by the immunoSEQ multiplex PCR assay. TCRdb obtained this table from immuneACCESS and retained in-frame rearrangements with V and J assigned. These tables miss some clones; where compared with another copy, unresolved V genes account for less than half of the shortfall, and the remainder is unexplained. This sample comprises about 59,000 clones, roughly 89% of them detected only once. The ten largest make up around 20% of the sample. The sample in question was peripheral blood, obtained before any cancer treatment. These receptors were collected from a man between 40 and 70 years old with stage I squamous cell lung carcinoma.

The chain has TRBV5-6 and TRBJ2-3, with D hard to call. The CDR3 runs 12 residues. Per the germline V gene, CDR1 is SGHDT and CDR2 is YYEEEE. V was shortened by 4 bases and J by 0 bases, with 3 bases between the two germline ends. CDR3 in amino acids: CASSPSTDTQYF. CDR3 sequence (DNA): TGTGCCAGCAGCCCGAGCACAGATACGCAGTATTTT.

The rearrangement links TRBV11-2 to TRBJ1-4; D perhaps matches TRBD1 (5 bases). The CDR3 has 14 residues. Deletions cut 5 bases from V and 8 bases from J, with 15 bases between. Germline V gene lookup returns CDR1 SGHAT and CDR2 FQNNGV. The CDR3 protein is CASSTFYRSEKLFF. CDR3 bases: TGTGCCAGCAGCACCTTCTACAGGTCGGAAAAACTGTTTTTT.

V usage is TRBV20-1 and J usage is TRBJ1-1; D possibly corresponds to TRBD1 (6 bases). V was shortened by 5 bases and J by 8 bases, with 12 bases between the two germline ends. The CDR3 is 11 amino acids. The germline V gene has CDR1 DFQATT and CDR2 SNEGSKA (reference sequence). The CDR3 protein is CSAGGQLEAFF. The CDR3 DNA follows: TGCAGTGCTGGAGGACAGCTGGAAGCTTTCTTT.

CDR3 DNA: TGCGCCAGCAGCTTGGCCTCGCCGAACTACAATGAGCAGTTCTTC. It specifies CASSLASPNYNEQFF. The chain combines TRBV5-1 with TRBJ2-1, with no clear D. The CDR3 runs to 15 residues. V lost 0 bases to trimming and J lost 3 bases, with 10 bases between them. Germline V gene sequence: CDR1 SGHRS, CDR2 YFSETQ.

The chain has TRBV27 and TRBJ2-7; TRBD2 is a possible D gene (6 bases). The V gene lost 5 bases and the J gene lost 3 bases, with 26 bases spanning the gap. Per the germline V gene, CDR1 is MNHEY and CDR2 is SMNVEV (reference sequence). The CDR3 extends over 18 amino acids. In DNA form, the CDR3 reads TGTGCCAGCAGTCCGCCGATTCCTACTAGCAGTGTTTTCTACGAGCAGTACTTC. It is translated as CASSPPIPTSSVFYEQYF.

The chain couples TRBV10-3 to TRBJ2-1; 8 positions match TRBD2. Germline V lookup: CDR1 ENHRY, CDR2 SYGVKD. The V segment lost 0 bases and the J segment 2 bases; nucleotides outside the gene matches: 6. This CDR3 region has 17 residues. In DNA, the CDR3 is TGTGCCATCAGTGAGTCAGGGCGGGAGGACCCCTACAATGAGCAGTTCTTC. Translation gives CAISESGREDPYNEQFF.

The chain carries TRBV30 and TRBJ1-4; the D is unclear. The length of the CDR3 is 15 residues. The germline gives CDR1 GTSNPN, CDR2 SVGIG (reference sequence). V dropped 0 bases and J dropped 4 bases, with 12 bases sitting between them. The CDR3 loop reads CAWSVRSSYNEKLFF. The CDR3 nucleotides are TGTGCCTGGAGTGTACGATCCAGCTATAATGAAAAACTGTTTTTT.

The J gene is TRBJ1-4, the V gene TRBV28; weak D call: TRBD1 (5 bases). The germline V gene has CDR1 MDHEN and CDR2 SYDVKM. V lost 5 bases and J 8 bases, leaving 12 bases between the germline ends. The CDR3 extends over 13 amino acids. The CDR3 loop reads CASSAGDYEKLFF. Written as DNA, the CDR3 is TGTGCCAGCAGTGCGGGGGATTACGAAAAACTGTTTTTT.

As for this clone: Mismatch with germline at one junction end may stem from a read error. The CDR3 sequence: CAGRLALLYEQYF. DNA of the CDR3: TGTGCCGGCAGACTAGCCTTATTATACGAGCAGTACTTC. The gene calls are TRBV2 and TRBJ2-7; TRBD2 agrees at 7 bases. The CDR3 is 13 amino acids. CDR1 is SNHLY and CDR2 is FYNNEI in the germline V gene.

This clone was seen only a few times. The genes are TRBV30 and TRBJ1-4, with TRBD1 matching over 7 bases. Germline V gene lookup returns CDR1 GTSNPN and CDR2 SVGIG (reference sequence). The CDR3 length is 14 residues. The trim removed 5 bases at V and 0 bases at J, leaving 3 bases unmatched. CDR3 residues: CAWGGTATNEKLFF. In nucleotides, the CDR3 is TGTGCCTGGGGGGGGACAGCAACTAATGAAAAACTGTTTTTT.

The chain links TRBV28 to TRBJ2-2; unclear D gene. Germline loops: CDR1 MDHEN, CDR2 SYDVKM. Trimming removed 4 bases from V and 4 bases from J, with 10 bases in between. The CDR3 covers 14 residues. CDR3 protein: CASSSPRGTGELFF. The DNA of the CDR3 is TGTGCCAGCAGTTCCCCAAGAGGCACCGGGGAGCTGTTTTTT.